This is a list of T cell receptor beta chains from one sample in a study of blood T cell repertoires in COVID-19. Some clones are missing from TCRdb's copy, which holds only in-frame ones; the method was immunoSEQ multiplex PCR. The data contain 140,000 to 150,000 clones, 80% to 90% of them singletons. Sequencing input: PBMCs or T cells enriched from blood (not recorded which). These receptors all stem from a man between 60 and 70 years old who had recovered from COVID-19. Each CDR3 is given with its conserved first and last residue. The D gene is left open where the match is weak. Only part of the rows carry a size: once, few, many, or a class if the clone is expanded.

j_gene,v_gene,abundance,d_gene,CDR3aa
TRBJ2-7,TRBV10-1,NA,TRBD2,CASSDGLAGGREQYF
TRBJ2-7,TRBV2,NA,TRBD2,CASSGEREDHEQYF
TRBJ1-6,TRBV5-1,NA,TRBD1,CASSFRDRRYNSPLHF
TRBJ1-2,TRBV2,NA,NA,CASNHRSYGYTF
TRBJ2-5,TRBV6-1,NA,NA,CASSEDRVRETQYF
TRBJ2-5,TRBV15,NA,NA,CATSRDLGGPGGTQYF
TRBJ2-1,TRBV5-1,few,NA,CASSLKSTSNEQFF
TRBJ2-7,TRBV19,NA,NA,CASSIGQLLHEQYF
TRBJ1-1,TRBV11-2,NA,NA,CASSLLGGLSTEAFF
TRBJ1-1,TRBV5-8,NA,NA,CASSLWGENTEAFF
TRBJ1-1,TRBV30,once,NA,CAWSAQGEAFF
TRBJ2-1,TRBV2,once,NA,CASNLVGVNEQFF
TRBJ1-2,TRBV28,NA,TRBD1,CASSPLYDRDENYGYTF
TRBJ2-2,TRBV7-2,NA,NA,CASSVLRGGELFF
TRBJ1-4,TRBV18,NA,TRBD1,CASSNRGHFEKLFF
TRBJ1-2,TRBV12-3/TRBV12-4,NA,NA,CASNPGQNYGYTF
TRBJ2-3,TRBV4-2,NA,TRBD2,CASSPWTSGTDTQYF
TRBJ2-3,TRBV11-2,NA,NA,CASSSTRESTDTQYF
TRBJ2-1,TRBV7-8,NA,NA,CASSLIGFRDNNEQFF
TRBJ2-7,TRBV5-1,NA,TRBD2,CASSHGLAGTYEQYF
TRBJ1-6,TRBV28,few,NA,CASSLKGHNSPLHF
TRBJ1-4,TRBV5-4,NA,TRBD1,CASSRGTVEKLFF
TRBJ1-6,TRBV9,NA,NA,CASSSGMGRSYNSPLHF
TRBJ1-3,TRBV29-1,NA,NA,CSASTYGGNTIYF
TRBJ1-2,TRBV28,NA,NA,CASSEAGLGYTF
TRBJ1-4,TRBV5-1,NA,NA,CASSLVGVGNEKLFF
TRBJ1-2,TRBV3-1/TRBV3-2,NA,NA,CASSPTASMGVRGYTF
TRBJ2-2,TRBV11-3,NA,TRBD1,CASSLNRGSIGELFF
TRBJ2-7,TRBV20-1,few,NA,CSASVLTDYEQYF